Shown below are 25 T cell receptor beta chains from a single sample sequenced in a study of blood T cell repertoires in COVID-19. The protocol was immunoSEQ multiplex PCR, while the TCRdb copy is restricted to in-frame clones and leaves out a portion. The sample lists 310,000 or so clones, about 91% occurring once. Sample: PBMCs or T cells enriched from blood (not recorded which). These receptors were collected from a woman aged 18-35 years who had recovered from COVID-19.

The chain has TRBV9 and TRBJ1-4; D call uncertain. V lost 4 bases, J lost 8 bases, and 24 bases lay in between. This CDR3 spans 17 amino acids. Germline lookup yields CDR1 SGDLS and CDR2 YYNGEE. CDR3 DNA sequence: TGTGCCAGCAGCCTAAGAGGCTCGGGGAGAGGGAGGGAAAAACTGTTTTTT. This codes for CASSLRGSGRGREKLFF.

The gene calls are TRBV28 and TRBJ1-1; D not certain. The ends were cut back, 0 bases at V and 0 bases at J, with 11 bases in the middle. This CDR3 has 16 residues. Looked up from germline, CDR1 is MDHEN and CDR2 is SYDVKM. CDR3 sequence (DNA): TGTGCCAGCAGTTTATGGCAGATACAGATGAACACTGAAGCTTTCTTT. Its translation is CASSLWQIQMNTEAFF.

This clone was counted a single time. This chain uses TRBV19 with TRBJ2-1; 8 bases agree with TRBD1. Germline CDR1 reads LNHDA; CDR2 reads SQIVND (reference sequence). Losses at the gene ends were 7 bases for V and 3 bases for J; bases not matched to a gene: 8. The CDR3 extends over 15 amino acids. The CDR3 spells CASISGTGYYNEQFF. CDR3 sequence (DNA): TGTGCCAGTATCTCCGGGACAGGATACTACAATGAGCAGTTCTTC.

The chain couples TRBV18 to TRBJ2-7, with 9 nucleotides matching TRBD1. Germline V gives CDR1 KGHSH, CDR2 LQKENI. There are 15 residues in the CDR3. Trimming cost V 0 bases and J 5 bases; bases outside gene matches: 5. The CDR3 region is CASSPPVGQGNEQYF. CDR3 coding DNA: TGTGCCAGCTCACCACCGGTAGGACAGGGGAACGAGCAGTACTTC.

V and J are TRBV7-8 and TRBJ1-6, with 7 bases lining up with TRBD1. V trimming: 4 bases; J trimming: 6 bases; junction bases outside the gene matches: 3. In germline, CDR1 is SGHVS, CDR2 FQNEAQ. The CDR3 is 14 amino acids. The CDR3 loop is CASSSRQGNSPLHF. The CDR3 DNA is TGTGCCAGCAGCTCCCGACAGGGTAATTCACCCCTCCACTTT.

This chain links TRBV28 with TRBJ2-3; TRBD2 matches 15 bases. The V and J ends lost 4 bases and 0 bases, in that order; junction bases with no gene match: 8. Germline lookup yields CDR1 MDHEN and CDR2 SYDVKM. The CDR3 covers 19 residues. CDR3 nucleotides: TGTGCCAGCAGTTCAAGGACTAGCGGGGGGGCAGCTAGCACAGATACGCAGTATTTT. Residues: CASSSRTSGGAASTDTQYF.

This chain connects TRBV18 to TRBJ2-1; 12 bases are shared with TRBD2. Looked up from germline, CDR1 is KGHSH and CDR2 is LQKENI. Trimming removed 6 bases from V and 6 bases from J; junction bases left unmatched: 3. This CDR3 comprises 14 residues. The CDR3 DNA reads as TGTGCCAGCTCTCCTAGCGGGGGGGCCAATGAGCAGTTCTTC. It translates to CASSPSGGANEQFF.

The chain recombines TRBV4-3 with TRBJ1-2; D is unresolved. CDR3 length: 12 residues. With 4 bases removed from V and 7 bases from J, the gap between germline ends came to 10 bases. The germline CDR1 and CDR2 sequences are LGHNA and YSLEER. This CDR3 reads CASSRRPGGYTF. The CDR3 nucleotides read TGCGCCAGCAGCCGGCGGCCGGGTGGCTACACCTTC.

This clone was counted a single time. The chain couples TRBV27 to TRBJ1-5; a possible D gene is TRBD1 (6 bases). Trimming took 0 bases from V and 4 from J, leaving 10 bases between them. This CDR3 contains 15 residues. CDR1 MNHEY and CDR2 SMNVEV come from the germline V gene (reference sequence). CDR3 sequence (DNA): TGTGCCAGCAGTTTATCGGGACAAACTAATCAGCCCCAGCATTTT. Translation gives CASSLSGQTNQPQHF.

The chain combines TRBV7-9 with TRBJ2-1, with D unresolved. Germline V gene sequence: CDR1 SEHNR, CDR2 FQNEAQ (reference sequence). The CDR3 contains 14 residues. Trimming left V 0 bases short and J 4 bases short, with 7 bases between. This chain's CDR3 is CASSLAGAYNEQFF. CDR3 coding DNA: TGTGCCAGCAGCTTAGCAGGAGCTTACAATGAGCAGTTCTTC.

This clone came up a few times. The V call is TRBV11-1, the J call TRBJ1-1; 8 bases are shared with TRBD1. This CDR3 region has 16 residues. Per germline, CDR1 SGHAT and CDR2 FQDESV (reference sequence). With 5 bases clipped from V and 0 bases from J, the junction kept 8 bases outside the gene matches. The CDR3 DNA sequence: TGTGCCAGCAGCCCCGAGACAGGGGCTATGAACACTGAAGCTTTCTTT. Translating it yields CASSPETGAMNTEAFF.

This chain joins TRBV7-2 and TRBJ1-2; TRBD1 matches at 11 bases. Germline lookup yields CDR1 SGHTA and CDR2 FQGNSA. This CDR3 contains 17 residues. The J segment lost 4 bases and the V segment lost 0 bases, leaving 7 bases of the junction unmatched. The CDR3 region has the DNA TGTGCCAGCAGCTTAGCTAGTCGGACAGGGGGCCCCTATGGCTACACCTTC. Protein product: CASSLASRTGGPYGYTF.

The genes are TRBV7-2 and TRBJ2-2; the D gene is possibly TRBD2 (5 bases). Per the germline V gene, CDR1 is SGHTA and CDR2 is FQGNSA. This CDR3 comprises 14 residues. With 4 bases removed from V and 2 bases from J, the gap between germline ends came to 8 bases. CDR3 coding DNA: TGTGCCAGCAGCTGGGAGCCCAACACCGGGGAGCTGTTTTTT. Protein: CASSWEPNTGELFF. Full variable domain (remainder filled in from reference TRBV7-2 and TRBJ2-2): GAGVSQSPSNKVTEKGKDVELRCDPISGHTALYWYRQSLGQGLEFLIYFQGNSAPDKSGLPSDRFSAERTGGSVSTLTIQRTQQEDSAVYLCASSWEPNTGELFFGEGSRLTVL.

The rearrangement uses TRBV11-2 and TRBJ2-2; D not certain. Germline lookup yields CDR1 SGHAT and CDR2 FQNNGV. The CDR3 extends over 12 amino acids. The germline V and J ends were trimmed by 7 bases and 6 bases, with 9 bases remaining between them. CDR3 sequence reads: CASTAFPGELFF. CDR3 bases: TGTGCCAGCACCGCGTTTCCCGGGGAGCTGTTTTTT.

The chain uses TRBV28 and TRBJ1-5; 8 bases map to TRBD1. The V segment lost 6 bases and the J segment 5 bases; nucleotides outside the gene matches: 6. Germline V gene lookup returns CDR1 MDHEN and CDR2 SYDVKM. The length of the CDR3 is 14 residues. CDR3 DNA sequence: TGTGCCAGCAGACCAAACAGGGGGTATCAGCCCCAGCATTTT. Amino acid sequence: CASRPNRGYQPQHF. Full variable domain (rest looked up from reference TRBV28 and TRBJ1-5): DVKVTQSSRYLVKRTGEKVFLECVQDMDHENMFWYRQDPGLGLRLIYFSYDVKMKEKGDIPEGYSVSREKKERFSLILESASTNQTSMYLCASRPNRGYQPQHFGDGTRLSIL.

The J gene is TRBJ1-5, the V gene TRBV4-2, with 8 bases lining up with TRBD1. The V gene end was trimmed by 2 bases and the J gene end by 2 bases; junction bases not matched to a gene: 8. This CDR3 has 17 amino acids. Germline V gene lookup returns CDR1 LGHNA and CDR2 YNFKEQ. Written as DNA, the CDR3 is TGTGCCAGCAGCCAAAGTTCCGCGACAGGGGGCAATCAGCCCCAGCATTTT. Its protein is CASSQSSATGGNQPQHF.

The chain employs TRBV2 and TRBJ1-1, with D perhaps matching TRBD1 (5 bases). V was clipped by 7 bases and J by 3 bases, with 21 bases between them. CDR3 length: 16 amino acids. Per germline, CDR1 SNHLY and CDR2 FYNNEI. The CDR3 region is CASKWGRAGWDTEAFF. The CDR3 bases are TGTGCCAGCAAATGGGGGAGGGCCGGCTGGGACACTGAAGCTTTCTTT.

The V call is TRBV27, the J call TRBJ2-3, with TRBD2 matching 10 bases. The junction had 2 bases not matched to a gene; V was cut back by 4 bases and J by 4 bases. This CDR3 has 14 amino acids. CDR1 is MNHEY and CDR2 is SMNVEV in the germline V gene (reference sequence). DNA of the CDR3: TGTGCCAGCAGTTCTAGCGGGGGACCAGATACGCAGTATTTT. Translated: CASSSSGGPDTQYF.

The chain links TRBV2 to TRBJ2-1; 9 bases map to TRBD2. Germline trimming cut 4 bases from V and 15 bases from J; bases unmatched to any gene: 10. Germline CDR1 SNHLY, CDR2 FYNNEI. CDR3 length: 13 residues. The CDR3 nucleotides read TGTGCCAGCAGTGCAGGGACTAGCTCAAGGGGGTTCTTC. It is translated as CASSAGTSSRGFF.

The chain carries TRBV5-6 and TRBJ1-6; no clear D. The CDR3 is made up of 12 amino acids. Deletions cut 0 bases from V and 14 bases from J, with 9 bases between. CDR1 is SGHDT, CDR2 YYEEEE, per germline. This CDR3 reads CASSLGAGSLHF. DNA of the CDR3: TGTGCCAGCAGCTTGGGCGCCGGGTCCCTCCACTTT. The variable domain in full, completed from reference TRBV5-6 and TRBJ1-6, reads DAGVTQSPTHLIKTRGQQVTLRCSPKSGHDTVSWYQQALGQGPQFIFQYYEEEERQRGNFPDRFSGHQFPNYSSELNVNALLLGDSALYLCASSLGAGSLHFGNGTRLTVT.

This clone was observed a single time. The chain recombines TRBV11-2 with TRBJ2-1; a weak D match, TRBD2 (5 bases). This CDR3 is 15 amino acids long. V lost 3 bases, J lost 0 bases, and 9 bases lay in between. The V gene's germline CDR1 is SGHAT and CDR2 FQNNGV. This CDR3 is CASSLDLSSYNEQFF. The CDR3 DNA reads TGTGCCAGCAGCTTGGACTTGAGCTCCTACAATGAGCAGTTCTTC.

The J gene is TRBJ1-1, the V gene TRBV24-1; D call uncertain. This CDR3 contains 15 residues. The V end lost 5 bases, the J end lost 5 bases, and 17 bases lay between the germline ends. Germline V gene sequence: CDR1 KGHDR, CDR2 SFDVKD. CDR3 loop: CATSAERGSRTEAFF. DNA of the CDR3: TGTGCCACCAGTGCGGAGAGAGGATCGCGGACTGAAGCTTTCTTT.

V usage is TRBV7-6 and J usage is TRBJ1-1; 7 nucleotides line up with TRBD1. The CDR3 is made up of 14 amino acids. The J segment lost 4 bases and the V segment lost 8 bases, leaving 10 bases of the junction unmatched. Germline lookup yields CDR1 SGHVS and CDR2 FNYEAQ. For the CDR3, the DNA is TGTGCCAGCTACTCCGGGACAGTACCCACTGAAGCTTTCTTT. Translating it yields CASYSGTVPTEAFF.

This chain joins TRBV4-3 and TRBJ2-7; a possible D gene is TRBD1 (6 bases). There are 14 residues in the CDR3. The germline gives CDR1 LGHNA, CDR2 YSLEER. The V end was cut by 1 base, the J end by 6 bases, with 13 bases between. CDR3 amino acids: CASSQGTDPGEQYF. CDR3 in DNA: TGCGCCAGCAGCCAAGGGACAGACCCTGGCGAGCAGTACTTC.

The chain couples TRBV11-2 to TRBJ2-3, with D perhaps TRBD1 (5 bases). From germline, CDR1 is SGHAT and CDR2 FQNNGV. Between the trimmed V and J ends, which lost 1 base and 2 bases, there was a span of 13 bases. This CDR3 contains 16 residues. CDR3: CASSLAAGLNTDTQYF. The DNA of the CDR3 is TGTGCCAGCAGCTTAGCGGCAGGGTTAAACACAGATACGCAGTATTTT.